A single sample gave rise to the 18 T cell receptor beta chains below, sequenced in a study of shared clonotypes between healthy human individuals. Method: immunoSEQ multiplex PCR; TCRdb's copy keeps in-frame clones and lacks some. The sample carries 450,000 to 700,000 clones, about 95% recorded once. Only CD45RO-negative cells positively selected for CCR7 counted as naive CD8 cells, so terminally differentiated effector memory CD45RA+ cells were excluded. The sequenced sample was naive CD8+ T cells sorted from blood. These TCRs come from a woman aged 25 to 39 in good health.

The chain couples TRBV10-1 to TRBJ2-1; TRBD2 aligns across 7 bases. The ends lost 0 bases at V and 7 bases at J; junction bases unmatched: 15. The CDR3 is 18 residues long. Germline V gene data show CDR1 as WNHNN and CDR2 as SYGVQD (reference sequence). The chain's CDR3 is CASSESTPSGHIGNEQFF. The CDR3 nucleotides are TGCGCCAGCAGTGAGTCGACCCCTAGCGGACATATTGGGAATGAGCAGTTCTTC.

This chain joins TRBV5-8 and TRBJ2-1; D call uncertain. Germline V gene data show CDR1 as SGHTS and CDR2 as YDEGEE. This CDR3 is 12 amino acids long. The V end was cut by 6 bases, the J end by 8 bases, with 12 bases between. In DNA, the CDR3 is TGTGCCAGCAACCCCATGGTGGATGAGCAGTTCTTC. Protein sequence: CASNPMVDEQFF.

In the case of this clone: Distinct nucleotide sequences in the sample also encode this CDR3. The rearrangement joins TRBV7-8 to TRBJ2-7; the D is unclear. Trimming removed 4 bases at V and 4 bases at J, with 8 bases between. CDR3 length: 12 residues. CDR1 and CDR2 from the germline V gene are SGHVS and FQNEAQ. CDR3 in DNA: TGTGCCAGCAGCTCCCTCGGGTACGAGCAGTACTTC. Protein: CASSSLGYEQYF.

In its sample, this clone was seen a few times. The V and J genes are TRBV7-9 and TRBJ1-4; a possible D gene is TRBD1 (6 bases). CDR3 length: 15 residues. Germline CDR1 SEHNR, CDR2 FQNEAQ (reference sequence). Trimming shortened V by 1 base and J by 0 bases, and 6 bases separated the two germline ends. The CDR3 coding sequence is TGTGCCAGCAGCTTAGGGACAGCAACTAATGAAAAACTGTTTTTT. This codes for CASSLGTATNEKLFF.

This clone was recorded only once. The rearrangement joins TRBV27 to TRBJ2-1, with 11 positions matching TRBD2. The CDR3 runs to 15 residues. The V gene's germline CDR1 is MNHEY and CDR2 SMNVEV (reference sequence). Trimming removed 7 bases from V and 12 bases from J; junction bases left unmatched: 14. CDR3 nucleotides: TGTGCCAGCACCACGGGACTAGCGGCCCCCGGAGGGCAGTTCTTC. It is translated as CASTTGLAAPGGQFF.

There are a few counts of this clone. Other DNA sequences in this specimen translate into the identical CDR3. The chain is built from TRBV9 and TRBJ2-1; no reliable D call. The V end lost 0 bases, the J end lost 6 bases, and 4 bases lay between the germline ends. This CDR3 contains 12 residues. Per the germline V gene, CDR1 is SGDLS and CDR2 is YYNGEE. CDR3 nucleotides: TGTGCCAGCAGCGTAGTCAGCAATGAGCAGTTCTTC. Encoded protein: CASSVVSNEQFF.

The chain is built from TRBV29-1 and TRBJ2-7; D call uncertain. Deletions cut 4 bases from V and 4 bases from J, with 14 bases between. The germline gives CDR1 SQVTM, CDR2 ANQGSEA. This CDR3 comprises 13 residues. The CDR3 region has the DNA TGCAGCGTTGTGGGCGGCAGAGAATACGAGCAGTACTTC. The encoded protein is CSVVGGREYEQYF.

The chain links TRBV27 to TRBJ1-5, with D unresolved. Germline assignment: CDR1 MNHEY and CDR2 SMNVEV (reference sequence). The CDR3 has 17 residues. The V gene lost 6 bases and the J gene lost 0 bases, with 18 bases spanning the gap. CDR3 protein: CASRPLFPGNSNQPQHF. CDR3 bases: TGTGCCAGCAGACCATTATTCCCCGGGAATAGCAATCAGCCCCAGCATTTT.

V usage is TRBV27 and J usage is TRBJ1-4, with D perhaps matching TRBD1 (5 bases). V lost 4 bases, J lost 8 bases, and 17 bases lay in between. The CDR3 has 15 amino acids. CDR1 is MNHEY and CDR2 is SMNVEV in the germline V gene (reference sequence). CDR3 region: CASSSIPSGREKLFF. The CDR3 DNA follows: TGTGCCAGCAGTTCAATACCATCGGGACGGGAAAAACTGTTTTTT.

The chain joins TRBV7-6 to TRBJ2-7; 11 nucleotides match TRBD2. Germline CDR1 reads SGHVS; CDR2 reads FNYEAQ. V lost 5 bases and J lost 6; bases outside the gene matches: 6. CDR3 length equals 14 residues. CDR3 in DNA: TGTGCCAGCAGCCGACTAGCGGGACCAGGCGAGCAGTACTTC. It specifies CASSRLAGPGEQYF. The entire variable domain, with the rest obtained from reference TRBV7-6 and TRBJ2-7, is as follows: GAGVSQSPRYKVTKRGQDVALRCDPISGHVSLYWYRQALGQGPEFLTYFNYEAQQDKSGLPNDRFSAERPEGSISTLTIQRTEQRDSAMYRCASSRLAGPGEQYFGPGTRLTVT.

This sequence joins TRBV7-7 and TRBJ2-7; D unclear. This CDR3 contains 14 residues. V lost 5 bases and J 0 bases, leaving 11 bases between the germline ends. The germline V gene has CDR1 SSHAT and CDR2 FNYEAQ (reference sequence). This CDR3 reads CASSPEVGSYEQYF. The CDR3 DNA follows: TGTGCCAGCAGCCCCGAGGTGGGCTCCTACGAGCAGTACTTC.

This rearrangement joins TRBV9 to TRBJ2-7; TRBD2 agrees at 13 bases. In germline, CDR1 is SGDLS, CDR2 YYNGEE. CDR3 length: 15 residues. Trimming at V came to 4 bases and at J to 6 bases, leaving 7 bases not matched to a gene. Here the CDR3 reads CASSPRTSGGVEQYF. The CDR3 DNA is TGTGCCAGCAGCCCTCGGACTAGCGGGGGAGTCGAGCAGTACTTC.

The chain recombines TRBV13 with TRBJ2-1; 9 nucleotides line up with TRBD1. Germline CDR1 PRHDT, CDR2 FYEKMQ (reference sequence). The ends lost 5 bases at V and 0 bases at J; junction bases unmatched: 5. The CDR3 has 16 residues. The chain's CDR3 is CASSPGQGSSYNEQFF. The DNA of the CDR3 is TGTGCCAGCAGCCCTGGACAGGGGAGCTCCTACAATGAGCAGTTCTTC.

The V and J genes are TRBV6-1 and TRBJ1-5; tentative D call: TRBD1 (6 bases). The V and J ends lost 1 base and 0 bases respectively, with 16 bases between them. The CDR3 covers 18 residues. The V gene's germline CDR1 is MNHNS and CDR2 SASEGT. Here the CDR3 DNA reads TGTGCCAGCAGTGAAGTTTTTGGGGGCGAAGATAGCAATCAGCCCCAGCATTTT. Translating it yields CASSEVFGGEDSNQPQHF.

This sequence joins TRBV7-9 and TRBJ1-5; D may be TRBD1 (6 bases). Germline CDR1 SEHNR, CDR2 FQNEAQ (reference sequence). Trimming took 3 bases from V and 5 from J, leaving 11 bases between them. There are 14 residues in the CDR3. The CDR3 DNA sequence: TGTGCCAGCAGCTTCGACAGGCCGGATCAGCCCCAGCATTTT. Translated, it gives CASSFDRPDQPQHF. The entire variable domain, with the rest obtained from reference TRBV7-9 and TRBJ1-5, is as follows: DTGVSQNPRHKITKRGQNVTFRCDPISEHNRLYWYRQTLGQGPEFLTYFQNEAQLEKSRLLSDRFSAERPKGSFSTLEIQRTEQGDSAMYLCASSFDRPDQPQHFGDGTRLSIL.

The CDR3 loop reads CASSLGGYEQFF. The CDR3 nucleotides are TGTGCCAGCAGTTTAGGAGGGTATGAGCAGTTCTTC. The J gene is TRBJ2-1, the V gene TRBV27, with D perhaps matching TRBD2 (6 bases). Germline assignment: CDR1 MNHEY and CDR2 SMNVEV (reference sequence). V was trimmed by 2 bases and J by 8 bases, leaving 7 bases between them. The CDR3 contains 12 residues.

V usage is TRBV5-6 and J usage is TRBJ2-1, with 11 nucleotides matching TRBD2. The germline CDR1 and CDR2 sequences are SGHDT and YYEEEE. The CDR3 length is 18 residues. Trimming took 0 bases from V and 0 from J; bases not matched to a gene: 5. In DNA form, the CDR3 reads TGTGCCAGCAGCTTGGGGGGACTAGCGGTCCTCTCCTACAATGAGCAGTTCTTC. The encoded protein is CASSLGGLAVLSYNEQFF. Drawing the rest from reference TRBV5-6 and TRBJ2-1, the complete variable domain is DAGVTQSPTHLIKTRGQQVTLRCSPKSGHDTVSWYQQALGQGPQFIFQYYEEEERQRGNFPDRFSGHQFPNYSSELNVNALLLGDSALYLCASSLGGLAVLSYNEQFFGPGTRLTVL.

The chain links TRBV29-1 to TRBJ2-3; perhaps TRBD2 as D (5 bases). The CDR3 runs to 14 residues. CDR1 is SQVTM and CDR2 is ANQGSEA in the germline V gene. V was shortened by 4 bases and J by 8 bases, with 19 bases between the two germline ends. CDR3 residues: CSVAEVSPNFTQYF. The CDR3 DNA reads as TGCAGCGTTGCGGAGGTAAGTCCCAATTTTACGCAGTATTTT.